This is a list of T cell receptor beta chains from one sample in a study of radiation and T cells in renal cell carcinoma. Using immunoSEQ multiplex PCR, the repertoire was profiled, and TCRdb retains in-frame clones only, with some absent. The table lists approximately 120,000 clones, around 85% of them singletons. Sequencing used blood, obtained from a patient whose treatment included radiotherapy and nephrectomy. The receptors come from a man over 45 with renal cell carcinoma. Each CDR3 is given with its conserved first and last residue. D genes are given only for firm matches. Part of the rows lack a size; the others show once, few, many or a class for expanded clones.

DNA: TGCGCCAGCAGCCCCGGGCCCACGGGGGACAATGAGCAGTTCTTC
CDR3: CASSPGPTGDNEQFF
V: TRBV5-1
J: TRBJ2-1
D: .
size: .

DNA: TGCGCCAGCACAACTAGTCTCGGGGAGCTGTTTTTT
CDR3: CASTTSLGELFF
V: TRBV4-1
J: TRBJ2-2
D: .
size: .

DNA: TGTGCCAGCAGCTTGGGGACACCTAGGCGCGGGGGCTACACCTTC
CDR3: CASSLGTPRRGGYTF
V: TRBV13
J: TRBJ1-2
D: .
size: many

DNA: TGTGCCAGCAGCATTAGCAGGAACACAGATACGCAGTATTTT
CDR3: CASSISRNTDTQYF
V: TRBV5-5
J: TRBJ2-3
D: .
size: once

DNA: TGTGCCAGCAGCTTAGACCCTCACAGGGGGCGGGATACGCAGTATTTT
CDR3: CASSLDPHRGRDTQYF
V: TRBV11-2
J: TRBJ2-3
D: TRBD1
size: few

DNA: TGTGCCAGCAGCCCGACAGGGGGCAATCAGCCCCAGCATTTT
CDR3: CASSPTGGNQPQHF
V: TRBV6-6
J: TRBJ1-5
D: TRBD1
size: .

DNA: TGTGCCAGCAGCCAAGGGACCGGGACAGGGACCTACAATGAGCAGTTCTTC
CDR3: CASSQGTGTGTYNEQFF
V: TRBV14
J: TRBJ2-1
D: TRBD1
size: once

DNA: TGTGCCAGCAGGCCCCGTGGGGGGGCCGGTGAGACCCAGTACTTC
CDR3: CASRPRGGAGETQYF
V: TRBV6-1
J: TRBJ2-5
D: .
size: .

DNA: TGTGCCAGTCGGAGGGCCCTGTACAATGAGCAGTTCTTC
CDR3: CASRRALYNEQFF
V: TRBV2
J: TRBJ2-1
D: .
size: few

DNA: TGCAGCGTTTTCTCCCCGACGTGGGAGTATGGCTACACCTTC
CDR3: CSVFSPTWEYGYTF
V: TRBV29-1
J: TRBJ1-2
D: .
size: .

DNA: TGTGCCAGCAGCTTATCCACTAGGTACAATGAGCAGTTCTTC
CDR3: CASSLSTRYNEQFF
V: TRBV11-2
J: TRBJ2-1
D: .
size: once

DNA: TGTGCCAGCACCCCGGGCTCGACCTCGACTTATACGCAGTATTTT
CDR3: CASTPGSTSTYTQYF
V: TRBV2
J: TRBJ2-3
D: .
size: .

DNA: TGTGCCTGGAGTTTTTCTTTAGGGGCCCTTAATGAAAAACTGTTTTTT
CDR3: CAWSFSLGALNEKLFF
V: TRBV30
J: TRBJ1-4
D: .
size: .

DNA: TGTGCCAGCAGAAGGACAGATTTTACTGAAGCTTTCTTT
CDR3: CASRRTDFTEAFF
V: TRBV6-5
J: TRBJ1-1
D: .
size: .

DNA: TGCGCCAGCAGCCTTGGGACGAACACCGGGGAGCTGTTTTTT
CDR3: CASSLGTNTGELFF
V: TRBV4-3
J: TRBJ2-2
D: .
size: .

DNA: TGTGCCAGTAGCCCCGGGACACCTTCTACGGGCAGGGACACCTTC
CDR3: CASSPGTPSTGRDTF
V: TRBV19
J: TRBJ1-2
D: .
size: .

DNA: TGTGCCAGCAGGCTAAGACTCGGCACAGATACGCAGTATTTT
CDR3: CASRLRLGTDTQYF
V: TRBV5-8
J: TRBJ2-3
D: .
size: once

DNA: TGTGCCAGCAGTGCCCTCCTCGGGGAGGGGATCTACGAGCAGTACTTC
CDR3: CASSALLGEGIYEQYF
V: TRBV25-1
J: TRBJ2-7
D: TRBD2
size: .

DNA: TGTGCCAGCAGCTCCGGGACAGGGTACGAGCAGTACTTC
CDR3: CASSSGTGYEQYF
V: TRBV5-4
J: TRBJ2-7
D: TRBD1
size: .

DNA: TGTGCCAGTCTCGGCCAGGGCTCCTACGAGCAGTACTTC
CDR3: CASLGQGSYEQYF
V: TRBV19
J: TRBJ2-7
D: .
size: .

DNA: TGTGCCAGCAGCCGCTCCCAGGGCGGGGGAGATACGCAGTATTTT
CDR3: CASSRSQGGGDTQYF
V: TRBV6-1
J: TRBJ2-3
D: TRBD2
size: .

DNA: TGCGCCAGCAGCTCCTGGACAGAGTATAATGAAAAACTGTTTTTT
CDR3: CASSSWTEYNEKLFF
V: TRBV5-1
J: TRBJ1-4
D: .
size: .

DNA: TGTGCCAGCAGAGGGGCCACGAACACCGGGGAGCTGTTTTTT
CDR3: CASRGATNTGELFF
V: TRBV6-5
J: TRBJ2-2
D: .
size: .

DNA: TGTGCCTGGAGCGTGGGGACTAGCGTCTATGAGCAGTTCTTC
CDR3: CAWSVGTSVYEQFF
V: TRBV30
J: TRBJ2-1
D: TRBD2
size: few

DNA: TGTGCCAGCATTTCGGACGTGAGCTCCTACAATGAGCAGTTCTTC
CDR3: CASISDVSSYNEQFF
V: TRBV2
J: TRBJ2-1
D: .
size: .

DNA: TGTGCCAGTAGTATACTAGGGCAGGGAATTTTTCAGCCCCAGCATTTT
CDR3: CASSILGQGIFQPQHF
V: TRBV19
J: TRBJ1-5
D: .
size: few

DNA: TGTGCCAGTAGTGGGCGGGGTGCGGATACGCAGTATTTT
CDR3: CASSGRGADTQYF
V: TRBV19
J: TRBJ2-3
D: .
size: .

DNA: TGTGCCAGCAGAGGCTGGGTGGGCACAGATACGCAGTATTTT
CDR3: CASRGWVGTDTQYF
V: TRBV2
J: TRBJ2-3
D: .
size: .

DNA: TGTGCCAGCAAAGTCGCTGGGGCCAACGTCCTGACTTTC
CDR3: CASKVAGANVLTF
V: TRBV6-5
J: TRBJ2-6
D: .
size: .

DNA: TGCGCCAGCAGCCCCCAGGGGCTAGGTTCCAATGAGCAGTTCTTC
CDR3: CASSPQGLGSNEQFF
V: TRBV4-1
J: TRBJ2-1
D: .
size: .

DNA: TGTGCCAGCAGTGAAGTGGGGGGTTGGGGCACTGAAGCTTTCTTT
CDR3: CASSEVGGWGTEAFF
V: TRBV6-1
J: TRBJ1-1
D: .
size: .

DNA: TGTGCCAGCAGTTACGGGGACAGGATCCCCTACGAGCAGTACTTC
CDR3: CASSYGDRIPYEQYF
V: TRBV6-5
J: TRBJ2-7
D: TRBD1
size: .

DNA: TGCGCCAGCAGCCCGGATAGCAATCAGCCCCAGCATTTT
CDR3: CASSPDSNQPQHF
V: TRBV5-1
J: TRBJ1-5
D: .
size: .

DNA: TGTGCCAGCAGCGCAATAGCGGGGGGGCCGACCGGGGAGCTGTTTTTT
CDR3: CASSAIAGGPTGELFF
V: TRBV7-9
J: TRBJ2-2
D: TRBD2
size: .

DNA: TGTGCCAGCAGTTACCGACTAACAGGAGATTATGGCTACACCTTC
CDR3: CASSYRLTGDYGYTF
V: TRBV6-5
J: TRBJ1-2
D: .
size: .

DNA: TGCGCCAGCAGCCTAGAGAGCACAGATACGCAGTATTTT
CDR3: CASSLESTDTQYF
V: TRBV5-1
J: TRBJ2-3
D: .
size: .

DNA: TGTGCCAGCAGCTTGGGACTAGTCTCCTACGAGCAGTACTTC
CDR3: CASSLGLVSYEQYF
V: TRBV11-2
J: TRBJ2-7
D: TRBD2
size: .

DNA: TGCGCCAGCAGCCAAGAGGCTAGCGGGAGAAATGAGCAGTTCTTC
CDR3: CASSQEASGRNEQFF
V: TRBV4-1
J: TRBJ2-1
D: TRBD2
size: .

DNA: TGTGCCAGCAGCTGGGATACTAGCAATCAGCCCCAGCATTTT
CDR3: CASSWDTSNQPQHF
V: TRBV7-8
J: TRBJ1-5
D: .
size: .

DNA: TGTGCCAGCAGCGTGGACCCTGACAGGAACACTGAAGCTTTCTTT
CDR3: CASSVDPDRNTEAFF
V: TRBV9
J: TRBJ1-1
D: .
size: .

DNA: TGTGCCAGCAGTTCAGGGGTTATGAACACCGGGGAGCTGTTTTTT
CDR3: CASSSGVMNTGELFF
V: TRBV13
J: TRBJ2-2
D: .
size: once

DNA: TGTGCCAGCAGGGTGGACGGCGGGGCGCCGTCGGGTGAGCAGTTCTTC
CDR3: CASRVDGGAPSGEQFF
V: TRBV2
J: TRBJ2-1
D: .
size: few

DNA: TGTGCCAGCAGCTTCACAGGGGGCGGAGAGACCCAGTACTTC
CDR3: CASSFTGGGETQYF
V: TRBV5-5
J: TRBJ2-5
D: TRBD1
size: .

DNA: TGTGCCAGCAGCCGAGAGTACGAGCAGTACTTC
CDR3: CASSREYEQYF
V: TRBV7-9
J: TRBJ2-7
D: .
size: .

DNA: TGTGCCAGCAGTTCCCCTCCGGGACTAGGACGAGGTGAGCAGTACTTC
CDR3: CASSSPPGLGRGEQYF
V: TRBV28
J: TRBJ2-7
D: TRBD2
size: .

DNA: TGCGCCAGCAGCCTTGACTACGAGCAGTACTTC
CDR3: CASSLDYEQYF
V: TRBV5-1
J: TRBJ2-7
D: .
size: .

DNA: TGTGCCAGCTCACGCGACAGGGGACAAGAGACCCAGTACTTC
CDR3: CASSRDRGQETQYF
V: TRBV18
J: TRBJ2-5
D: TRBD1
size: .

DNA: TGTGCCATCAGCGGACAGAGGCATGAGCAGTTCTTC
CDR3: CAISGQRHEQFF
V: TRBV10-3
J: TRBJ2-1
D: .
size: .

DNA: TGTGCCAGCAGCTCTGGACTAAACACCTACGAGCAGTACTTC
CDR3: CASSSGLNTYEQYF
V: TRBV7-9
J: TRBJ2-7
D: .
size: .

DNA: TGTGCCAGTCGCACAGGGGAGGGCGCAGATACGCAGTATTTT
CDR3: CASRTGEGADTQYF
V: TRBV19
J: TRBJ2-3
D: .
size: once

DNA: TGTGCCAGCAGTACAGGGCTTAATGGCTACACCTTC
CDR3: CASSTGLNGYTF
V: TRBV27
J: TRBJ1-2
D: .
size: .

DNA: TGTGCCAGCAGCTTCGACAGGGGTAACTATGGCTACACCTTC
CDR3: CASSFDRGNYGYTF
V: TRBV13
J: TRBJ1-2
D: TRBD1
size: .

DNA: TGTGCCAGCAGCTTAGCCGGGGAAGGGAGCACTGAAGCTTTCTTT
CDR3: CASSLAGEGSTEAFF
V: TRBV7-9
J: TRBJ1-1
D: .
size: many

DNA: TGCGCCAGCAGCACTGCAGGAATCGTATCGATAAATGAGCAGTTCTTC
CDR3: CASSTAGIVSINEQFF
V: TRBV5-1
J: TRBJ2-1
D: .
size: .